The T cell receptor beta chain described here comes from a study of technical replicates of blood from four donors. The CDR3 is made up of 10 amino acids. V lost 3 bases and J 15 bases, leaving 10 bases between the germline ends. CDR1 is MDHEN and CDR2 is SYDVKM in the germline V gene. Clones were sequenced by immunoSEQ multiplex PCR, and TCRdb holds only the in-frame ones, with some missing. The table lists about 85,000 clones, around 94% of them singletons, with about 0.25% in the top ten. The TCR originated in a human donor in good health. Sequences were obtained from T cells isolated from PBMCs. V usage is TRBV28 and J usage is TRBJ2-3; D ambiguous. The CDR3 DNA is TGTGCCAGCAGTTTTTCGGTTCTATATTTT. Amino acid sequence: CASSFSVLYF.